Listed here are 32 T cell receptor beta chains from one sample, sequenced in a study of CD8+CD57+ T cells in acquired aplastic anemia. CDR3 and TCR beta VDJ profiling relied on genomic DNA as the template. TCRdb re-analysed the reads in MiXCR, keeping a single row per CDR3 protein. The sample has roughly 300,000 distinct CDR3 sequences; 45% to 70% are singletons. Input material: sorted CD4+, CD8+, or CD8+CD57+ T cells (not recorded which) from PBMCs. The receptor source for this set is a human donor with severe aplastic anemia or a healthy control (not recorded which).

The chain uses TRBV19 and TRBJ1-1; no reliable D call. The CDR3 covers 14 residues. Per the germline V gene, CDR1 is LNHDA and CDR2 is SQIVND (reference sequence). The germline V and J ends were trimmed by 6 bases and 0 bases, with 11 bases remaining between them. CDR3 nucleotides: TGTGCCAGTAGCATTCCCGAAGTGAACACTGAAGCTTTCTTT. As protein: CASSIPEVNTEAFF.

This clonotype was counted ten times or more. The V gene is TRBV30, the J gene TRBJ2-7; D gene unclear. The germline V and J ends were trimmed by 4 bases and 2 bases, with 9 bases remaining between them. The CDR3 is 12 amino acids. Germline-derived CDR1 and CDR2 are GTSNPN and SVGIG (reference sequence). DNA of the CDR3: TGTGCCTGGAAAAAGGGCACCTACGAGCAGTACTTC. Its protein is CAWKKGTYEQYF.

On this clonotype itself: Its ends do not fully match the called genes, so a read error is possible. The chain combines TRBV2 with TRBJ2-6, with a possible D match to TRBD1 (6 bases). The germline CDR1 and CDR2 sequences are SNHLY and FYNNEI. The CDR3 has 14 residues. The CDR3 region has the DNA TGTGCCAGACGGGACACGTCTGGGGCCGACGTCCTGACTTTC. Its translation is CARRDTSGADVLTF.

This chain uses TRBV20-1 with TRBJ1-2, with no clear D. The CDR3 has 12 amino acids. Trimming left V 6 bases short and J 2 bases short, with 10 bases between. Germline V lookup: CDR1 DFQATT, CDR2 SNEGSKA (reference sequence). In DNA form, the CDR3 reads TGCAGTGCCAAGGCTGTAAACTATGGCTACACCTTC. Translated, it gives CSAKAVNYGYTF.

The chain has TRBV7-3 and TRBJ2-1; 9 bases map to TRBD1. The length of the CDR3 is 14 residues. Unmatched junction bases numbered 5, after V lost 6 bases and J lost 5 bases. Germline V gene lookup returns CDR1 SGHTA and CDR2 FQGTGA. In DNA form, the CDR3 reads TGTGCCAGCAGAAGGACAGGGGTCGACAATGAGCAGTTCTTC. This encodes CASRRTGVDNEQFF.

The genes are TRBV6-1 and TRBJ2-7, with a tentative D call TRBD2 (6 bases). Germline loops: CDR1 MNHNS, CDR2 SASEGT. This CDR3 spans 13 amino acids. V gave up 7 bases and J gave up 2 bases, with 12 bases separating them. CDR3 nucleotides: TGTGCCAGCACTTACGGAGGGGCCTACGAGCAGTACTTC. Residues: CASTYGGAYEQYF.

Many counts were recorded for this clonotype. The chain combines TRBV6-5 with TRBJ1-1, with a possible D match to TRBD1 (5 bases). The CDR3 is 15 amino acids. CDR1 is MNHEY and CDR2 is SVGAGI in the germline V gene. Trimming cost V 6 bases and J 3 bases, with 17 bases left between them. The CDR3 DNA reads TGTGCCAGCAGCCACAGGCCGGGGGTGGACACTGAAGCTTTCTTT. Its translation: CASSHRPGVDTEAFF.

V gene TRBV19 combines with J gene TRBJ2-4, with 7 bases identical to TRBD1. Per germline, CDR1 LNHDA and CDR2 SQIVND (reference sequence). Germline trimming cut 4 bases from V and 1 base from J; bases unmatched to any gene: 7. This CDR3 region has 16 residues. The CDR3 region has the DNA TGTGCCAGTAGTACGACAGGGATGAGGGCCAAAAACATTCAGTACTTC. Translating gives CASSTTGMRAKNIQYF.

This clonotype was observed a handful of times. Sequence at one end of the junction differs from germline and may be a read error. The chain links TRBV7-7 to TRBJ1-6; weak D call: TRBD1 (5 bases). The germline V gene has CDR1 SSHAT and CDR2 FNYEAQ (reference sequence). The CDR3 contains 16 residues. The CDR3 DNA sequence: TGTGCTAGCAGCTTCGGGATGGGGCCTCGGGGTTCACCCCTCCACTTT. This translates into CASSFGMGPRGSPLHF.

The rearrangement uses TRBV20-1 and TRBJ1-2; TRBD1 matches 8 bases. V trimming: 8 bases; J trimming: 3 bases; junction bases outside the gene matches: 8. Looked up from germline, CDR1 is DFQATT and CDR2 is SNEGSKA (reference sequence). This CDR3 comprises 13 residues. DNA for the CDR3: TGCAGTTCCTGGACAGGGCCCCACTATGGCTACACCTTC. Amino acids: CSSWTGPHYGYTF.

The rearrangement joins TRBV19 to TRBJ2-1; maybe TRBD2 (6 bases). The CDR3 is 16 residues long. The V end lost 5 bases, the J end lost 6 bases, and 20 bases lay between the germline ends. From germline, CDR1 is LNHDA and CDR2 SQIVND (reference sequence). The CDR3: CASSALRGSGFNEQFF. Written as DNA, the CDR3 is TGTGCCAGTAGTGCGCTTCGGGGGTCGGGGTTCAATGAGCAGTTCTTC.

This chain joins TRBV19 and TRBJ2-5; D is perhaps TRBD1 or TRBD2 (5 bases each). This CDR3 comprises 10 residues. Germline loops: CDR1 LNHDA, CDR2 SQIVND (reference sequence). CDR3 DNA sequence: TGTGCTGGGACGAGGGAGACCCAGTACTTC. Protein sequence: CAGTRETQYF.

The chain combines TRBV20-1 with TRBJ1-3; D unresolved. This CDR3 contains 12 residues. The germline CDR1 and CDR2 sequences are DFQATT and SNEGSKA (reference sequence). V was pared by 6 bases and J by 1 base, with 7 bases between. The DNA for the CDR3 is TGCAGTGCCACAGATTCTGGAAACACCATATATTTT. It yields the protein CSATDSGNTIYF.

This chain connects TRBV7-9 to TRBJ2-6; D call uncertain. V lost 3 bases, J lost 11 bases, and 5 bases lay in between. Germline CDR1 SEHNR, CDR2 FQNEAQ (reference sequence). The CDR3 spans 11 residues. The CDR3, as DNA: TGTGCCAGCAGCTTCGGAGACGTCCTGACTTTC. It specifies CASSFGDVLTF.

CDR3 sequence (DNA): TGCAGCGTTGTTCCAGCGGGAGGAGATACGCAGTATTTT. Residues: CSVVPAGGDTQYF. The chain links TRBV29-1 to TRBJ2-3, with TRBD2 identical over 9 bases. J gave up 5 bases and V 4 bases, and 4 bases lay outside the gene matches. CDR3 size: 13 residues. From germline, CDR1 is SQVTM and CDR2 ANQGSEA.

CDR3 in amino acids: CASTKGLILYEQYF. Written as DNA, the CDR3 is TGTGCCAGCACCAAGGGACTTATCCTCTACGAGCAGTACTTC. This chain uses TRBV7-8 with TRBJ2-7, with D tentatively TRBD2 (6 bases). In germline, CDR1 is SGHVS, CDR2 FQNEAQ. Trimming shortened V by 7 bases and J by 3 bases, and 16 bases separated the two germline ends. CDR3 length: 14 amino acids.

The gene calls are TRBV7-8 and TRBJ2-1, with D perhaps matching TRBD1 (5 bases). Germline lookup yields CDR1 SGHVS and CDR2 FQNEAQ. V gave up 5 bases and J gave up 4 bases, with 9 bases separating them. The CDR3 extends over 13 amino acids. This chain's CDR3 is CASSATVYNEQFF. The DNA of the CDR3 is TGTGCCAGCAGCGCGACAGTATACAATGAGCAGTTCTTC.

The J gene is TRBJ2-7, the V gene TRBV19; D ambiguous. CDR3 size: 15 residues. Trimming pared 7 bases from V and 1 base from J, leaving 17 bases between. Germline V gene lookup returns CDR1 LNHDA and CDR2 SQIVND (reference sequence). DNA for the CDR3: TGTGCCAGTACTCCAGCTGGGCGTAATTCCTACGAGCAGTACTTC. It encodes CASTPAGRNSYEQYF.

The V call is TRBV12-3 or TRBV12-4, the J call TRBJ2-7; possible D gene TRBD1, 5 bases. The ends were cut back, 3 bases at V and 3 bases at J, with 15 bases in the middle. The CDR3 has 15 amino acids. CDR3 sequence (DNA): TGTGCCAGCAGTTTTAGGCCAGGGCCAGGCTACGAGCAGTACTTC. This codes for CASSFRPGPGYEQYF.

This chain uses TRBV10-3 with TRBJ1-6; 8 bases fit TRBD1. The length of the CDR3 is 13 residues. CDR1 and CDR2 (germline): ENHRY, SYGVKD. V dropped 4 bases and J dropped 10; count of bases not matched to a gene: 3. The CDR3: CAISVQGESPLHF. The CDR3 bases are TGTGCCATCAGTGTACAGGGGGAATCACCCCTCCACTTT.

This clonotype is labeled as medium-sized. The chain carries TRBV7-3 and TRBJ2-1, with D perhaps TRBD2 (6 bases). The CDR3 is made up of 14 amino acids. V lost 4 bases to trimming and J lost 5 bases, with 12 bases between them. Germline V gene data show CDR1 as SGHTA and CDR2 as FQGTGA. CDR3 bases: TGTGCCAGCAGCTGGCAGGGAGGAGACAATGAGCAGTTCTTC. It yields the protein CASSWQGGDNEQFF. Full variable domain (rest looked up from reference TRBV7-3 and TRBJ2-1): GAGVSQTPSNKVTEKGKYVELRCDPISGHTALYWYRQSLGQGPEFLIYFQGTGAADDSGLPNDRFFAVRPEGSVSTLKIQRTERGDSAVYLCASSWQGGDNEQFFGPGTRLTVL.

The V call is TRBV5-1, the J call TRBJ2-7; D may be TRBD1 or TRBD2 (6 bases each). Trimming cost V 1 base and J 5 bases, with 16 bases left between them. Germline CDR1 SGHRS, CDR2 YFSETQ. The CDR3 is made up of 15 amino acids. DNA for the CDR3: TGCGCCAGCAGCTTGTCCTGGGGGGCGAGGGACGAGCAGTACTTC. Its translation is CASSLSWGARDEQYF.

The chain recombines TRBV15 with TRBJ1-1; D is ambiguous. This CDR3 contains 15 residues. In germline, CDR1 is LNHNV, CDR2 YYDKDF (reference sequence). The germline V and J ends were trimmed by 5 bases and 4 bases, with 17 bases remaining between them. CDR3 bases: TGTGCCACCAGCTCCATGACTCCTGGGGTCACTGAAGCTTTCTTT. Translation: CATSSMTPGVTEAFF.

V is TRBV7-3 and J is TRBJ2-5; D unresolved. V shed 5 bases and J shed 3 bases, with 16 bases lying between them. The CDR3 is 15 residues long. In germline, CDR1 is SGHTA, CDR2 FQGTGA. The CDR3 nucleotides read TGTGCCAGCAGCCCCTATAAGGCACCTAAAGAGACCCAGTACTTC. As protein: CASSPYKAPKETQYF.

The rearrangement joins TRBV7-9 to TRBJ2-1; D is undetermined. The CDR3 has 13 residues. Germline CDR1 SEHNR, CDR2 FQNEAQ (reference sequence). V was trimmed by 5 bases and J by 7 bases, leaving 12 bases between them. The CDR3 bases are TGTGCCAGCAGCGCCCCTCGAGGAAATGAGCAGTTCTTC. Protein sequence: CASSAPRGNEQFF.

Notes on this clonotype: Relative to the germline gene, one junction end is altered; a read error may explain this. This chain links TRBV25-1 with TRBJ2-3, with unresolved D. The CDR3 runs to 19 residues. Per germline, CDR1 MGHDK and CDR2 SYGVNS. The CDR3: CVSSEFWRPGPLNTDTQYF. The CDR3 coding sequence is TGTGTCAGCAGTGAATTCTGGCGGCCGGGTCCTCTTAACACAGATACGCAGTATTTT. Full variable domain (outside the CDR3, taken from reference TRBV25-1 and TRBJ2-3): EADIYQTPRYLVIGTGKKITLECSQTMGHDKMYWYQQDPGMELHLIHYSYGVNSTEKGDLSSESTVSRIRTEHFPLTLESARPSHTSQYLCVSSEFWRPGPLNTDTQYFGPGTRLTVL.

This clonotype came up many times. The chain has TRBV11-2 and TRBJ2-7; 9 bases match TRBD2. V was pared by 5 bases and J by 0 bases, with 8 bases of the junction left unmatched. The CDR3 is 16 amino acids. The germline gives CDR1 SGHAT, CDR2 FQNNGV. CDR3 sequence: CASSPRTSAASYEQYF. In DNA, the CDR3 is TGTGCCAGCAGCCCCCGGACTAGCGCGGCCTCCTACGAGCAGTACTTC.

This clonotype was observed many times. The chain joins TRBV6-6 to TRBJ1-1; D may be TRBD1 (5 bases). The germline V and J ends were trimmed by 7 bases and 0 bases, with 12 bases remaining between them. CDR3 size: 14 residues. Germline CDR1 reads MNHNY; CDR2 reads SVGAGI (reference sequence). The CDR3 DNA is TGTGCCAGCAAACCGGGGGTAATGAACACTGAAGCTTTCTTT. This gives the protein CASKPGVMNTEAFF.

This clonotype was observed a few times. This rearrangement joins TRBV30 to TRBJ2-7, with 9 bases that match TRBD1. The CDR3 covers 16 residues. The germline gives CDR1 GTSNPN, CDR2 SVGIG (reference sequence). The V segment lost 5 bases and the J segment 0 bases; nucleotides outside the gene matches: 11. This CDR3 reads CAWGSPSDRGSYEQYF. In DNA form, the CDR3 reads TGTGCCTGGGGGTCCCCATCGGACAGGGGCTCCTACGAGCAGTACTTC. The whole variable domain, remainder taken from reference TRBV30 and TRBJ2-7, is SQTIHQWPATLVQPVGSPLSLECTVEGTSNPNLYWYRQAAGRGLQLLFYSVGIGQISSEVPQNLSASRPQDRQFILSSKKLLLSDSGFYLCAWGSPSDRGSYEQYFGPGTRLTVT.

V is TRBV19 and J is TRBJ2-7, with D possibly being TRBD1 (5 bases). The DNA end favors TRBJ2-1, so the J call may be wrong. CDR1 and CDR2 (germline): LNHDA, SQIVND (reference sequence). This CDR3 comprises 13 residues. CDR3: CASSSKGHNEQFF. Here the CDR3 DNA reads TGTGCCAGTAGCAGTAAGGGGCACAATGAGCAGTTCTTC.

J is TRBJ1-1 and V is TRBV9; 9 positions agree with TRBD1. The CDR3 is 17 amino acids. Germline V CDR1 and CDR2: SGDLS, YYNGEE. V shed 1 base and J 0 bases; nucleotides not matched to a gene: 7. The CDR3 is CASSVLTGTGLNTEAFF. CDR3 in DNA: TGTGCCAGCAGCGTACTCACAGGGACAGGGTTGAACACTGAAGCTTTCTTT.

This chain connects TRBV29-1 to TRBJ1-1; D not resolved. CDR1 is SQVTM and CDR2 is ANQGSEA in the germline V gene. V dropped 5 bases and J dropped 1 base, with 14 bases sitting between them. The CDR3 covers 14 residues. In DNA form, the CDR3 reads TGCAGCGTTCTAGTCGGATCATCGAACACTGAAGCTTTCTTT. Translating it yields CSVLVGSSNTEAFF.